This T cell receptor (beta chain) is from a study of cytomegalovirus exposure and HLA in healthy donors. Study-wide results and limits: For presence/absence analyses, sequencing depth was assumed to be roughly uniform across donors. Later examination showed HLA-associated TCR beta chains had greater clonal expansion than equally common others. There were reportedly fewer N-insertions in an Asian-associated ancestry cluster than the approximately 670-donor mean, in a later analysis. Donor immune exposure was known only as CMV serostatus.

As concerns this clone: As yet, its antigen is unknown.

This CDR3 has 15 residues. Germline V gives CDR1 KGHSH, CDR2 LQKENI. V shed 3 bases and J shed 0 bases, with 12 bases lying between them. The study ran its PCR with 60 Vbeta and 13 Jbeta primers. Libraries were prepared by immunoSEQ multiplex PCR; TCRdb keeps only in-frame clonotypes and omits some of them. The top ten hold under 7.5% of the sample, which has 170,000 or so clones, around 81% seen once. The chain recombines TRBV18 with TRBJ2-7; possibly TRBD2 for D (6 bases). The sequence came from a man in his forties in good health and CMV-seronegative. The sequenced sample was PBMCs. DNA for the CDR3: TGTGCCAGCTCACCTACCGCGGGGAGCTCCTACGAGCAGTACTTC. The encoded protein is CASSPTAGSSYEQYF.